The 17 T cell receptor beta chains in this list originate from one sample, sequenced in a study of human T cells and chemical hapten exposure. The sample's time point: healthy volunteer bleed at 2 weeks. Sequencing started from total RNA isolated from unfractionated whole blood. TCRdb passed the RACE reads through MiXCR, listing each CDR3 protein once. The data show over 85,000 distinct CDR3 sequences, over 8% seen once. Source material: whole blood. The receptors originated from a female donor in good health. Some clones in this sample may be carry-over from other donors' samples.

This clonotype was detected many times. This rearrangement joins TRBV7-2 to TRBJ1-5, with 9 bases lining up with TRBD1. The J segment lost 7 bases and the V segment lost 5 bases, leaving 9 bases of the junction unmatched. In germline, CDR1 is SGHTA, CDR2 FQGNSA. The CDR3 length is 15 residues. The CDR3 DNA reads as TGTGCCAGCAGCCTAGAGGGGGACAGGGACCAGCCCCAGCATTTT. Residues: CASSLEGDRDQPQHF.

This clonotype was seen a handful of times. The chain uses TRBV6-2 or TRBV6-3 and TRBJ2-3, with unresolved D. There are 11 residues in the CDR3. Germline CDR1 is MNHEY and CDR2 is SVGEGT. Trimming pared 5 bases from V and 5 bases from J, leaving 5 bases between. CDR3 nucleotides: TGTGCCAGCAGTCATGGAGATACGCAGTATTTT. Amino acids: CASSHGDTQYF.

On this clonotype itself: A much larger clone differs from this one at a single base, so this may be a read error. This rearrangement joins TRBV6-2 or TRBV6-3 to TRBJ2-1, with D possibly TRBD2 on 6 matching bases. CDR1 and CDR2 (germline): MNHEY, SVGEGT. V was shortened by 2 bases and J by 2 bases, with 10 bases between the two germline ends. The length of the CDR3 is 15 residues. The CDR3 bases are TGTGCCAGCAGTTACGCGAGGGAGGCCTACAATGAGCAGTTCTTC. This gives the protein CASSYAREAYNEQFF.

The genes are TRBV25-1 and TRBJ1-5; no clear D. The CDR3 runs to 16 residues. In germline, CDR1 is MGHDK, CDR2 SYGVNS. Trimming took 1 base from V and 3 from J, leaving 13 bases between them. The CDR3 DNA follows: TGTGCCAGCAGTGAATCCACGGGAAAGGACAATCAGCCCCAGCATTTT. Translating it yields CASSESTGKDNQPQHF.

V is TRBV7-9 and J is TRBJ2-5, with 8 bases fitting TRBD1. CDR1 is SEHNR, CDR2 FQNEAQ, per germline (reference sequence). Trimming at V came to 4 bases and at J to 2 bases, leaving 0 bases not matched to a gene. This CDR3 region has 13 residues. This CDR3 reads CASSWTGQETQYF. As DNA, the CDR3 is TGTGCCAGCAGCTGGACAGGGCAAGAGACCCAGTACTTC.

This clonotype was counted only a few times. The rearrangement joins TRBV28 to TRBJ2-3, with D unclear. Germline V gives CDR1 MDHEN, CDR2 SYDVKM. V was clipped by 8 bases and J by 5 bases, with 11 bases between them. The CDR3 length is 12 residues. CDR3 sequence: CASAPLRDTQYF. CDR3 nucleotides: TGTGCCAGCGCCCCCCTTAGAGATACGCAGTATTTT.

At least ten counts were recorded for this clonotype. The chain recombines TRBV27 with TRBJ2-7; the D gene is possibly TRBD2 (6 bases). CDR1 is MNHEY, CDR2 SMNVEV, per germline (reference sequence). Between the trimmed V and J ends, which lost 2 bases and 3 bases, there was a span of 17 bases. The CDR3 contains 16 residues. CDR3 sequence (DNA): TGTGCCAGCAGTTTAGGTAGCGGCCGAGATTTCTACGAGCAGTACTTC. It specifies CASSLGSGRDFYEQYF.

This clonotype was found a few times. The chain is built from TRBV6-1 and TRBJ2-5; 10 bases align to TRBD1. The CDR3 runs to 15 residues. V was clipped by 6 bases and J by 2 bases; unmatched bases: 6. Germline values: CDR1 MNHNS, CDR2 SASEGT. For the CDR3, the DNA is TGTGCCAGCAGCCGGGGACAGGGGCCGCAAGAGACCCAGTACTTC. Translated, it gives CASSRGQGPQETQYF.

As regards this clonotype: A read error may explain this, as a much larger clone is one base away. The chain links TRBV19 to TRBJ1-5; the D gene is possibly TRBD1 (5 bases). The CDR3 loop spans 15 amino acids. Germline-derived CDR1 and CDR2 are LNHDA and SQIVND (reference sequence). Trimming left V 7 bases short and J 4 bases short, with 17 bases between. DNA of the CDR3: TGTGCCAGTATGTGGTCAGGGAGGAGGAATCAGCCCCAGCATTTT. Translated, it gives CASMWSGRRNQPQHF. The full variable domain, rest sourced from reference TRBV19 and TRBJ1-5, is DGGITQSPKYLFRKEGQNVTLSCEQNLNHDAMYWYRQDPGQGLRLIYYSQIVNDFQKGDIAEGYSVSREKKESFPLTVTSAQKNPTAFYLCASMWSGRRNQPQHFGDGTRLSIL.

This clonotype has a count of ten or more. The chain couples TRBV20-1 to TRBJ1-1; D gene uncertain. In germline, CDR1 is DFQATT, CDR2 SNEGSKA (reference sequence). The CDR3 runs to 11 residues. V was trimmed by 5 bases and J by 11 bases, leaving 15 bases between them. The CDR3 DNA reads as TGCAGTGCTGGTAGACCAGGCGTCGCTTTCTTT. Translated: CSAGRPGVAFF.

This clonotype was counted a few times. The chain carries TRBV19 and TRBJ2-6; the D is unclear. This CDR3 contains 16 residues. Germline V CDR1 and CDR2: LNHDA, SQIVND (reference sequence). Trimming took 4 bases from V and 0 from J, leaving 10 bases between them. The CDR3 DNA reads TGTGCCAGTAGTAGTAGACTGCCCTCTGGGGCCAACGTCCTGACTTTC. It specifies CASSSRLPSGANVLTF.

In its sample, this clonotype was seen many times. The J gene is TRBJ2-7, the V gene TRBV20-1; tentative D call: TRBD1 (6 bases). The CDR3 sequence is 16 residues long. With 3 bases removed from V and 0 bases from J, the gap between germline ends came to 18 bases. The germline CDR1 and CDR2 sequences are DFQATT and SNEGSKA (reference sequence). The CDR3 reads CSASDIDRKSSYEQYF. CDR3 nucleotides: TGCAGTGCTAGTGATATCGACAGGAAGAGCTCCTACGAGCAGTACTTC.

The chain recombines TRBV6-2 or TRBV6-3 with TRBJ2-1, with 8 bases lining up with TRBD1. Germline loops: CDR1 MNHEY, CDR2 SVGEGT. V dropped 6 bases and J dropped 1; count of bases not matched to a gene: 2. CDR3 size: 14 residues. The DNA of the CDR3 is TGTGCCAGCAGACGGACAGGGTCCTACAATGAGCAGTTCTTC. It yields the protein CASRRTGSYNEQFF.

This clonotype occurred a few times. V is TRBV15 and J is TRBJ2-2, with 10 bases that match TRBD1. This CDR3 region has 17 residues. Germline CDR1 LNHNV, CDR2 YYDKDF (reference sequence). The V segment lost 0 bases and the J segment 4 bases; nucleotides outside the gene matches: 5. CDR3 bases: TGTGCCACCAGCAGAGATCGAGGACAGGGGGTCACCGGGGAGCTGTTTTTT. Its protein is CATSRDRGQGVTGELFF.

This clonotype was detected a few times. The chain employs TRBV6-2 or TRBV6-3 and TRBJ1-6, with D tentatively TRBD1 (5 bases). This CDR3 has 16 residues. V was cut by 6 bases and J by 7 bases, with 19 bases left in between. CDR1 and CDR2 from the germline V gene are MNHEY and SVGEGT. The CDR3 sequence is CASSSRGWAFNSPLHF. CDR3 nucleotide sequence: TGTGCCAGCAGCTCTCGGGGGTGGGCGTTCAATTCACCCCTCCACTTT.

This clonotype appeared a few times. The genes are TRBV10-3 and TRBJ2-5; D remains unclear. The CDR3 is 13 residues long. Germline lookup yields CDR1 ENHRY and CDR2 SYGVKD. V gave up 6 bases and J gave up 4 bases, with 12 bases separating them. CDR3 loop: CAIRGVVGETQYF. The DNA of the CDR3 is TGTGCCATCAGGGGCGTGGTAGGAGAGACCCAGTACTTC.

The chain has TRBV2 and TRBJ1-1; D unclear. This CDR3 is 13 amino acids long. V shed 6 bases and J shed 5 bases, with 13 bases lying between them. Germline V gene lookup returns CDR1 SNHLY and CDR2 FYNNEI. The CDR3 reads CASSNSRGTEAFF. The CDR3 region has the DNA TGTGCCAGCAGCAACTCCCGAGGGACTGAAGCTTTCTTT.